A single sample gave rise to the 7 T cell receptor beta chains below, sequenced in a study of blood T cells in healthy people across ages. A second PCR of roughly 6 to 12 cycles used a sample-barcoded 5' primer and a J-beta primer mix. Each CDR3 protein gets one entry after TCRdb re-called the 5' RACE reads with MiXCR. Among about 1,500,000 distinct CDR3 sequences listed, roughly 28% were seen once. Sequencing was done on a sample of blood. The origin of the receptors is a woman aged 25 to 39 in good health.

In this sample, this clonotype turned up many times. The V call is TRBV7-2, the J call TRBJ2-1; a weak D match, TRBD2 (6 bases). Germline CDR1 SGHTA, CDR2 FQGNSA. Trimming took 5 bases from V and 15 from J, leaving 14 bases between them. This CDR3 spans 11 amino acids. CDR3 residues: CASSPRLEWFF. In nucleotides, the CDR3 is TGTGCCAGCAGCCCTAGACTAGAATGGTTCTTC.

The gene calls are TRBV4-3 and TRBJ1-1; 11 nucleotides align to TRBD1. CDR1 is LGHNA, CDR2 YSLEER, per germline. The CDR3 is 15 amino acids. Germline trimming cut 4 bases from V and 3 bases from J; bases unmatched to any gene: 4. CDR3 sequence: CASSPGQGEDTEAFF. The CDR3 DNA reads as TGCGCCAGCAGCCCGGGACAGGGGGAAGACACTGAAGCTTTCTTT.

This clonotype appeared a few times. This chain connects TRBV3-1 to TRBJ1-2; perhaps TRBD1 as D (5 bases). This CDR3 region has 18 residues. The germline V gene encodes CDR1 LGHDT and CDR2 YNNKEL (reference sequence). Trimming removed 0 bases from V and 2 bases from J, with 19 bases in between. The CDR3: CASSQEGHGAGFNYGYTF. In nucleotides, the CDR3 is TGTGCCAGCAGCCAAGAGGGGCACGGGGCAGGCTTCAACTATGGCTACACCTTC.

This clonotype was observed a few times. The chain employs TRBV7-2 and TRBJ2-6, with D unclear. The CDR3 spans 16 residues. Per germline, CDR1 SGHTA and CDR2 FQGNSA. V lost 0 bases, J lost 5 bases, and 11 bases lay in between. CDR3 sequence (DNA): TGTGCCAGCAGCTTAGCTGTGGGGAACTGGGCCAACGTCCTGACTTTC. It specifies CASSLAVGNWANVLTF.

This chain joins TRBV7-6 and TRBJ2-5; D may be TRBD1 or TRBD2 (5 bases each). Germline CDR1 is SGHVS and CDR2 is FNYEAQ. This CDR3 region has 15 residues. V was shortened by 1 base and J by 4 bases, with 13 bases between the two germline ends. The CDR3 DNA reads TGTGCCAGCAGCTTAGAACAGGCAGGGAGAGAGACCCAGTACTTC. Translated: CASSLEQAGRETQYF.

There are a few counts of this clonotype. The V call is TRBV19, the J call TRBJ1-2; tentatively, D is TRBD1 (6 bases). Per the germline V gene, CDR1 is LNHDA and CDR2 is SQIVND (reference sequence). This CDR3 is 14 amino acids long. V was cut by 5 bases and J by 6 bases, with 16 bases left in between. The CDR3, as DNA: TGTGCCAGTAGTTATACAGGGTCGGAGGATGGCTACACCTTC. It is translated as CASSYTGSEDGYTF.

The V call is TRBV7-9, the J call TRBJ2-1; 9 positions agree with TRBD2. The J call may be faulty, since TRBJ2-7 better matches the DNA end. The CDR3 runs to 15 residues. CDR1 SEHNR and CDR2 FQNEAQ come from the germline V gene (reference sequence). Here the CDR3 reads CASSPYSGSYNEQYF. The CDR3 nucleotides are TGTGCCAGCAGCCCGTATAGCGGGAGTTACAATGAGCAGTACTTC.